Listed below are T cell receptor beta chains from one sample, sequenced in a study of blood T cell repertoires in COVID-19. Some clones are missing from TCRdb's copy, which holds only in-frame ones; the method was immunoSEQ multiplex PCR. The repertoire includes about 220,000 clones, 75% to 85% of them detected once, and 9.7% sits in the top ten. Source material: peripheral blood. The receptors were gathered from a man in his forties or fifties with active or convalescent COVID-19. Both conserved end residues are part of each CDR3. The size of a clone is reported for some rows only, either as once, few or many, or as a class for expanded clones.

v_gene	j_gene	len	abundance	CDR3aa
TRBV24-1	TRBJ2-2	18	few	CATSDTRGAGGNTGELFF
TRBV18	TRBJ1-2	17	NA	CASSPSSFRTGGYGYTF
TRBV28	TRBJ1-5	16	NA	CASSKGQFPPNQPQHF
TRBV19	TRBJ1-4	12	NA	CASTSLREKLFF
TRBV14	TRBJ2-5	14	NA	CASSQLSYQETQYF
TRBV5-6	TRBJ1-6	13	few	CASRQGYNSPLHF
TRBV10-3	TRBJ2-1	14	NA	CAIRSPGTGVEQFF
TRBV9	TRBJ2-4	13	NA	CASSVDPGNIQYF
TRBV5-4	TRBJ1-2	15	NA	CASSQRDRGNYGYTF
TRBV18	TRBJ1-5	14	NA	CASSLQGSVQPQHF
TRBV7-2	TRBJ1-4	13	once	CASSFYRDEKLFF
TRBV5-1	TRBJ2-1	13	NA	CASSTGLVHEQFF
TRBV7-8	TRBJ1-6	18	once	CASSLFLAGHNREKPLHF
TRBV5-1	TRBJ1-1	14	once	CASSLDTGNTEAFF
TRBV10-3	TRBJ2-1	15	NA	CAISDHVSSYNEQFF
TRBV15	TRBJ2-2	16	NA	CATSRGLAGGTGELFF
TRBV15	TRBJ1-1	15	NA	CATSRGLTGNTEAFF
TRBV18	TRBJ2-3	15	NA	CASSPSGGGTDTQYF
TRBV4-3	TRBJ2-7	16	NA	CASSQTTGLALYEQYF
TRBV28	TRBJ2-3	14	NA	CASSSPGGPDTQYF
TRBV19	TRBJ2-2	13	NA	CASPGDNTGELFF
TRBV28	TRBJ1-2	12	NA	CASSLSRYGYTF
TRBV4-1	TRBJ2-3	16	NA	CASSPPQAGLGDTQYF
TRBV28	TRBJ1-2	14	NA	CASRVLQGNYGYTF
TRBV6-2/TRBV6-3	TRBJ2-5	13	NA	CASSLGLAVSQYF
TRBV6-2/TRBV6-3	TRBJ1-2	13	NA	CASSSGSNYGYTF
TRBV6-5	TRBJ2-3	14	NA	CASTHRGDLHTQYF
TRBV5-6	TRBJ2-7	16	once	CASSSDLTGPRYEQYF
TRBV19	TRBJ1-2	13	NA	CASSSRQGWGYTF
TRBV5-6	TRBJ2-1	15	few	CASLRGTSSYNEQFF
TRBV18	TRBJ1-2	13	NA	CASSPQGANGYTF
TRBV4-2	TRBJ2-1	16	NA	CASSVRLAGSYNEQFF
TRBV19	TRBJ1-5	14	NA	CARIGQGLHQPQHF
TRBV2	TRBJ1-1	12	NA	CAGGTGPGGAFF
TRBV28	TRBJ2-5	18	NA	CASSYLLTGTGGFGTQYF
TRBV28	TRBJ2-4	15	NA	CASRATGMAKNIQYF
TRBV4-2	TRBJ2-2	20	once	CASSQDAGRSGGTNTGELFF
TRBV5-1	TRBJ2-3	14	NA	CASSPGTLTDTQYF
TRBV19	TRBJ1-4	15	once	CASSDQGGRGEKLFF
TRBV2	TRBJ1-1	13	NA	CASSDDSGTEAFF
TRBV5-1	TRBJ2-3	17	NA	CASSRTRGTGATDTQYF
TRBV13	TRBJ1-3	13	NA	CASSRSEGNTIYF
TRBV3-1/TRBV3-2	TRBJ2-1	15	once	CASSLAMSSYNEQFF
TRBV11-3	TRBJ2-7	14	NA	CASAGPEASYEQYF
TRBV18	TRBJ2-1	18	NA	CASSPQSLAGGSYNEQFF
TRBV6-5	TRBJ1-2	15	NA	CASSPGTGTNYGYTF
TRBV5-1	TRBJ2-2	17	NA	CASSIEPGQGMSGELFF
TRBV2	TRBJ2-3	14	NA	CASKGQGVLGTQYF
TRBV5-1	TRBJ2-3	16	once	CASSSYNQGLSDTQYF
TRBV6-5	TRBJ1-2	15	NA	CASSYGGGGYYGYTF
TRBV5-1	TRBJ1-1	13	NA	CASSRGRDTEAFF
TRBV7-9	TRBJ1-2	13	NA	CASSLEAGKGYTF